The following is a TCR beta chain sequence with its context. What it binds is not known. This entry belongs to a study of CXCR3-negative and CXCR3-positive naive CD8 T cells. Study-level background: The total count of TRB reads reached around 140 million, and each library contributed about 1.5 +/- 0.3 million. Notes on the study in general: TRBV-TRBJ usage was alike in naive CXCR3-negative and CXCR3-positive cells but differed in memory cells.

Through 5' RACE with UMI labels, the TRB cDNA libraries were prepared. TCRdb reanalyzed the 5' RACE reads, giving one entry per CDR3 protein sequence and no DNA. This table lists about 30,000 distinct CDR3 sequences. The CDR3 is 12 amino acids. Germline V lookup: CDR1 SQVTM, CDR2 ANQGSEA. The source of this sequence is a human donor in good health. Some clones in this sample may be carry-over from other donors' samples. The rearrangement uses TRBV29-1 and TRBJ2-3. The source material was memory CD8+ T cells from blood. This CDR3 is CSVVGSTDTQYF.